These T cell receptor beta chains were read from a single sample in a study of identical twins. TCRdb ran MiXCR on the 5' RACE reads and lists one entry per CDR3 protein. The sample shows more than 1.5 million distinct CDR3 sequences, about 32% of them seen only once. The sequenced sample was cord blood. The source of these receptors is a newborn girl in good health. CDR3s include the opening cysteine and the closing phenylalanine or tryptophan. A D gene is named only where the DNA matches it firmly. The listing skips clone size in some rows; elsewhere it reads once, few, many or a size class.

cdr3_length clone_size d_call j_call v_call cdr3_nt cdr3_aa
13 few TRBD1 TRBJ2-3 TRBV20-1 TGCAGTGCTAGGGACAGGACGTCAGATACGCAGTATTTT CSARDRTSDTQYF
16 - TRBD1 TRBJ2-7 TRBV20-1 TGCAGTGCTACCGCGAGACAGGGGGCTCTGTACTACGAGCAGTACTTC CSATARQGALYYEQYF
12 many - TRBJ2-7 TRBV29-1 TGCAGCGTTGGAGACATCATCTACGAGCAGTACTTC CSVGDIIYEQYF
14 - - TRBJ2-5 TRBV3-1 TGTGCCAGCAAGCCTAAGGGGTACCAAGAGACCCAGTACTTC CASKPKGYQETQYF
14 many TRBD1 TRBJ2-7 TRBV5-1 TGCGCCAGCAGCGTACCAACAGGGGCCTACGAGCAGTACTTC CASSVPTGAYEQYF
14 few - TRBJ1-5 TRBV6-1 TGTGCCAGCGGATTGATGAATAGCAATCAGCCCCAGCATTTT CASGLMNSNQPQHF
14 - - TRBJ2-3 TRBV4-2 TGTGCCAGCAGCCAAGATAGTGCCGCAGATACGCAGTATTTT CASSQDSAADTQYF
17 few - TRBJ2-1 TRBV7-9 TGTGCCAGCAGCCTAAAGGTCCCCGTAGATATATACAATGAGCAGTTCTTC CASSLKVPVDIYNEQFF
15 few - TRBJ2-1 TRBV28 TGTGCCAGCAGTTTTACTCGTCGCTCCTACAATGAGCAGTTCTTC CASSFTRRSYNEQFF
14 many - TRBJ2-7 TRBV7-2 TGTGCCAGCAGCTTAGTTGGCAGGGAGTACGAGCAGTACTTC CASSLVGREYEQYF
12 few - TRBJ1-1 TRBV10-1 TGCGCCAGCTTAAACAGGGCCACTGAAGCTTTCTTT CASLNRATEAFF
15 - - TRBJ2-2 TRBV7-6 TGTGCCAGCAGCTTAGGTGTTCGGAACACCGGGGAGCTGTTTTTT CASSLGVRNTGELFF
13 - - TRBJ1-1 TRBV28 TGTGCCAGCGGCCTGCGGGGGAACACTGAAGCTTTCTTT CASGLRGNTEAFF
19 many TRBD2 TRBJ2-6 TRBV4-1 TGCGCCAGCAGCCTCGTCGTAGAGGCCTATCGGGAGGAGGCCAACGTCCTGACTTTC CASSLVVEAYREEANVLTF
18 once TRBD1 TRBJ1-5 TRBV9 TGTGCCAGCAGCGCTAGGACAGGTGCGGACGATAGCAATCAGCCCCAGCATTTT CASSARTGADDSNQPQHF
15 few - TRBJ1-2 TRBV7-2 TGTGCCAGCAGCCAATACCCAGGGGTCAACTATGGCTACACCTTC CASSQYPGVNYGYTF
14 - - TRBJ1-6 TRBV12-3/TRBV12-4 TGTGCCAGCAGTCAAAGAGTACGGAATTCACCCCTCCACTTT CASSQRVRNSPLHF
13 few TRBD1 TRBJ1-1 TRBV2 TGTGCCAGCAGGCCTGACAGGGATACTGAAGCTTTCTTT CASRPDRDTEAFF
17 - TRBD1 TRBJ1-6 TRBV20-1 TGCAGTGCTAGAGATCTCCCAGGGGGCGGTTATAATTCACCCCTCCACTTT CSARDLPGGGYNSPLHF